The rows below give T cell receptor beta chains drawn from one sample of a study of blood T cells in healthy people across ages. Via MiXCR, TCRdb re-called the 5' RACE reads, giving one row per CDR3 protein. The data show over 700,000 distinct CDR3 sequences, with around 25% seen just once and roughly a tenth held by the top ten. Another study also made use of these data, one on T cells of mothers and their children.

Material for sequencing was blood. The receptor set was obtained from a boy aged 10-17 years in good health. Each CDR3 is given with its conserved first and last residue. Each record gives: J gene, D gene, clone size, V gene, CDR3 protein, CDR3 DNA. A D gene is named only where the DNA matches it firmly. Size tells how often a clone was seen (once, few, many) or the class of an expanded clone, and some rows leave it out.

j_call: TRBJ2-3
d_call: .
clone_size: .
v_call: TRBV7-3
cdr3_aa: CASSSRGAEPDTQYF
cdr3_nt: TGTGCCAGCAGCTCACGGGGGGCTGAGCCAGATACGCAGTATTTT

j_call: TRBJ2-5
d_call: .
clone_size: few
v_call: TRBV7-9
cdr3_aa: CASSSLRPGQETQYF
cdr3_nt: TGTGCCAGCAGCTCATTACGTCCCGGACAAGAGACCCAGTACTTC

j_call: TRBJ2-7
d_call: TRBD2
clone_size: .
v_call: TRBV5-1
cdr3_aa: CASSQNPGTSGYEQYF
cdr3_nt: TGCGCCAGCAGCCAAAATCCCGGGACTAGCGGTTACGAGCAGTACTTC

j_call: TRBJ2-7
d_call: .
clone_size: .
v_call: TRBV11-2
cdr3_aa: CASVRGPSYEQYF
cdr3_nt: TGTGCCAGCGTTCGAGGGCCTTCCTACGAGCAGTACTTC

j_call: TRBJ2-1
d_call: .
clone_size: .
v_call: TRBV5-1
cdr3_aa: CASTASSNNEQFF
cdr3_nt: TGCGCCAGCACGGCTAGCTCGAACAATGAGCAGTTCTTC

j_call: TRBJ1-5
d_call: .
clone_size: .
v_call: TRBV4-1
cdr3_aa: CASSQEGSDTGSQPQHF
cdr3_nt: TGCGCCAGCAGCCAAGAGGGTAGCGACACCGGCAGTCAGCCCCAGCATTTT

j_call: TRBJ2-7
d_call: TRBD1
clone_size: .
v_call: TRBV4-3
cdr3_aa: CASSPQGQGYEQYF
cdr3_nt: TGCGCCAGCAGCCCCCAGGGACAGGGATACGAGCAGTACTTC

j_call: TRBJ2-3
d_call: TRBD1
clone_size: few
v_call: TRBV7-2
cdr3_aa: CANSRTGVPSTDTQYF
cdr3_nt: TGTGCCAACAGCCGTACAGGGGTCCCAAGCACAGATACGCAGTATTTT

j_call: TRBJ1-2
d_call: TRBD1
clone_size: .
v_call: TRBV27
cdr3_aa: CASTFNGQGGYGYTF
cdr3_nt: TGTGCCAGCACTTTTAATGGACAGGGGGGATATGGCTACACCTTC

j_call: TRBJ2-3
d_call: .
clone_size: .
v_call: TRBV5-1
cdr3_aa: CASSIGASRDTQYF
cdr3_nt: TGCGCCAGCAGCATCGGGGCGAGCAGAGATACGCAGTATTTT

j_call: TRBJ1-2
d_call: TRBD1
clone_size: .
v_call: TRBV7-6
cdr3_aa: CASSSLPGQGIYGYTF
cdr3_nt: TGTGCCAGCAGCTCCCTACCGGGACAGGGGATCTATGGCTACACCTTC

j_call: TRBJ1-1
d_call: .
clone_size: .
v_call: TRBV29-1
cdr3_aa: CSVGDRGTNTEAFF
cdr3_nt: TGCAGCGTTGGGGACCGAGGGACGAACACTGAAGCTTTCTTT

j_call: TRBJ2-3
d_call: .
clone_size: .
v_call: TRBV9
cdr3_aa: CASSARDNTDTQYF
cdr3_nt: TGTGCCAGCAGCGCAAGGGACAACACAGATACGCAGTATTTT

j_call: TRBJ2-3
d_call: .
clone_size: .
v_call: TRBV7-8
cdr3_aa: CASSHLMGAGDTQYF
cdr3_nt: TGTGCCAGCAGCCACCTCATGGGAGCGGGAGATACGCAGTATTTT